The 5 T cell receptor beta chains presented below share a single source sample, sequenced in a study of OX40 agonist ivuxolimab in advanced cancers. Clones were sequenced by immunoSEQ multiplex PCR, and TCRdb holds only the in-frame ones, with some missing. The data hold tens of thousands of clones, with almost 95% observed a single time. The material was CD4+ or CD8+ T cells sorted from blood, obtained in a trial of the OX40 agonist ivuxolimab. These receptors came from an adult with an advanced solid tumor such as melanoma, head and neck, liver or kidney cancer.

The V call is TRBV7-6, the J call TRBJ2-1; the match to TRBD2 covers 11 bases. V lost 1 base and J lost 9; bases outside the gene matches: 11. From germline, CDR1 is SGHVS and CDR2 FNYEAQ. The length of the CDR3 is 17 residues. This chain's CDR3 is CASSLGASGGLRGEQFF. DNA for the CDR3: TGTGCCAGCAGCTTAGGGGCTAGCGGGGGGCTCCGGGGTGAGCAGTTCTTC.

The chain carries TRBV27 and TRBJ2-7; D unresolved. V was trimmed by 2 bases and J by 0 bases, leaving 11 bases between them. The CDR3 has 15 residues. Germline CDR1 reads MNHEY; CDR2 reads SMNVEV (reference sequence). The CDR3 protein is CASSLRPASSYEQYF. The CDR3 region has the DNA TGTGCCAGCAGTTTAAGGCCAGCTAGCTCCTACGAGCAGTACTTC.

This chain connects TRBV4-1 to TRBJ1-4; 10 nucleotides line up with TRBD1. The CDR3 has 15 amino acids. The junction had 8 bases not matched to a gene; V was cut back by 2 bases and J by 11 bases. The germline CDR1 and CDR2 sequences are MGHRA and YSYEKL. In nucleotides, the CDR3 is TGCGCCAGCAGCCAAATCGGACAGGGGGACCGGAAACTGTTTTTT. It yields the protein CASSQIGQGDRKLFF.

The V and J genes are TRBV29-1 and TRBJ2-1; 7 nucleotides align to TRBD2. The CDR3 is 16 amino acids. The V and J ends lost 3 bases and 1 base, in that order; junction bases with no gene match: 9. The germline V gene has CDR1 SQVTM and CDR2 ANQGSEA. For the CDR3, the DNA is TGCAGCGTTGAGATTTATGGGGGGGGGTCCTACAATGAGCAGTTCTTC. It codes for CSVEIYGGGSYNEQFF.

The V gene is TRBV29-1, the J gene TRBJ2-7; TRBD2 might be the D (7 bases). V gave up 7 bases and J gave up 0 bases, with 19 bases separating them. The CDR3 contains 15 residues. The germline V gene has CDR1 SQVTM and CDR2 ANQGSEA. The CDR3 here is CSAGGGAHSSYEQYF. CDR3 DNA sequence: TGCAGCGCCGGAGGGGGGGCCCATAGCTCCTACGAGCAGTACTTC.